At least ten counts were recorded for the clone carrying this TCR beta chain. The antigen is undetermined. Via MiXCR, TCRdb re-called the 5' RACE reads, giving one row per CDR3 protein. The sample carries about 250,000 distinct CDR3 sequences, 15% recorded once. Looked up from germline, CDR1 is SGHRS and CDR2 is YFSETQ. The CDR3 runs to 16 residues. The junction had 3 bases not matched to a gene; V was cut back by 0 bases and J by 6 bases. These data come from a study of T-cell memory formation after mild COVID-19. Study details: TCR clusters mostly belonged to single donors.

Study results and caveats: The finding that pre-infection memory included some responding clones suggested that cross-reactive memory joined. Shrinking CD4+ clones were chiefly CM and EM; CD8+ ones were chiefly EMRA.

This receptor was obtained from an adult woman who had mild COVID-19 (a few samples of this study predate the infection). Cell type and time point are not known. Sequenced sample: PBMCs or a T cell subset sorted from them (not recorded which). The chain joins TRBV5-1 to TRBJ2-3; 14 bases are a match to TRBD2. In nucleotides, the CDR3 is TGCGCCAGCAGCTTGGTGGGACTAGCGGGAGTGGATACGCAGTATTTT. The encoded protein is CASSLVGLAGVDTQYF.